This T cell receptor beta chain emerged from a study of T cells after posttransplantation cyclophosphamide. Sequencing was performed with immunoSEQ multiplex PCR; in TCRdb, only in-frame clones are kept and a portion is missing. The sample contains more than 10,000 clones, none of them singletons. Cyclophosphamide on days +3 and +4 followed busulfan-fludarabine conditioning and a marrow graft. Study-level findings and limits: Tissue-infiltrating T cells from skin or gut overlapped little with blood T cells.

In this sample, this clone turned up a few times. No antigen is known for it. This CDR3 comprises 17 residues. Germline V lookup: CDR1 SGHNT, CDR2 YYREEE (reference sequence). V was pared by 0 bases and J by 1 base, with 15 bases between. The clonotype comes from a female patient aged 40-49 years who received an allogeneic stem cell transplant from an unrelated donor, was CMV-positive, and had acute GVHD only. Some T cells may arise from the graft donor. The rearrangement joins TRBV5-4 to TRBJ2-3, with TRBD2 as a possible D gene (6 bases). Sequencing was performed on PBMCs, taken after allogeneic stem cell transplant with posttransplant cyclophosphamide. The CDR3 nucleotides read TGTGCCAGCAGCTTGGCCGAAGGGGCGGGACGCACAGATACGCAGTATTTT. Translating it yields CASSLAEGAGRTDTQYF.